Here is one T cell receptor beta chain with its context. RNA, at roughly 0.45 to 1 ug, was reverse transcribed with random hexamers. One entry per CDR3 protein, called by TCRdb with MiXCR from the immunoSEQ multiplex PCR reads. This sample has around 200,000 distinct CDR3 sequences, with over 85% found just once. The data are from a study of CD8 T cells in Susac syndrome. The sequencing sample was made of CD4+ T cells from PBMCs. The receptor was isolated from a human donor in good health.

For the CDR3, the DNA is TGCAGCGTGGACAGGGGGAGCTATGGGTTTGGCTACACCTTC. Its protein is CSVDRGSYGFGYTF. The chain recombines TRBV29-1 with TRBJ1-2; 10 bases are a match to TRBD1. Looked up from germline, CDR1 is SQVTM and CDR2 is ANQGSEA. CDR3 length: 14 residues. V dropped 6 bases and J dropped 7; count of bases not matched to a gene: 11.